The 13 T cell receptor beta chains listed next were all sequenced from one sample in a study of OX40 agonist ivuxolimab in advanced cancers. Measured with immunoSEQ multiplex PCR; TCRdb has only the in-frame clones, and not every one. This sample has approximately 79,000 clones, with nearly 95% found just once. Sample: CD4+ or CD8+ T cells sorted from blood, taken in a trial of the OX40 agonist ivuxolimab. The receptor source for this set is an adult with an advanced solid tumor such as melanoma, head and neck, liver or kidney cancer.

CDR3 sequence (DNA): TGTGCCAGCAGCGTGGCACTAGCGGGGGTATACGCGAACACCGGGGAGCTGTTTTTT. It yields the protein CASSVALAGVYANTGELFF. The rearrangement uses TRBV9 and TRBJ2-2, with 11 bases identical to TRBD2. The J segment lost 0 bases and the V segment lost 2 bases, leaving 9 bases of the junction unmatched. The CDR3 extends over 19 amino acids. Germline values: CDR1 SGDLS, CDR2 YYNGEE.

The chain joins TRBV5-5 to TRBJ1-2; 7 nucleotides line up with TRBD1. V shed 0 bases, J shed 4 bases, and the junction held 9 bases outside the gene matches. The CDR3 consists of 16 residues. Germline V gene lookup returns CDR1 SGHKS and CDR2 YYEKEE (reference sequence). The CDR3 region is CASSLDTGDYVYGYTF. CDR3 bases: TGTGCCAGCAGCTTGGACACAGGGGACTACGTCTATGGCTACACCTTC.

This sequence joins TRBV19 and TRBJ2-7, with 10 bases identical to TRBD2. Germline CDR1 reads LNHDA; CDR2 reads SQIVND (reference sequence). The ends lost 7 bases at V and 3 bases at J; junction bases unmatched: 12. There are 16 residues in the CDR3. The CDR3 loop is CASTFGKREGIYEQYF. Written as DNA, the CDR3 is TGTGCCAGTACCTTCGGGAAGCGGGAGGGGATCTACGAGCAGTACTTC. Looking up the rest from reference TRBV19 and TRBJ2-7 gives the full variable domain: DGGITQSPKYLFRKEGQNVTLSCEQNLNHDAMYWYRQDPGQGLRLIYYSQIVNDFQKGDIAEGYSVSREKKESFPLTVTSAQKNPTAFYLCASTFGKREGIYEQYFGPGTRLTVT.

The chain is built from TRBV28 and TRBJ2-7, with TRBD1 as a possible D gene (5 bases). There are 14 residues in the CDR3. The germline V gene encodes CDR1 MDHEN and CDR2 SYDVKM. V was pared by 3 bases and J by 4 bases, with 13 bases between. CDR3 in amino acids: CASSFQGFRYEQYF. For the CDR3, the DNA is TGTGCCAGCAGTTTCCAGGGTTTTAGGTACGAGCAGTACTTC.

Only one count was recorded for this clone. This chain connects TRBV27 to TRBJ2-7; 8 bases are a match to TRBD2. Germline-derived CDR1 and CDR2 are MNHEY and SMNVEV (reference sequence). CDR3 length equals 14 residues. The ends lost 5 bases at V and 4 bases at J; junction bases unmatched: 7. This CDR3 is CASSTGTRAYEQYF. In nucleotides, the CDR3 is TGTGCCAGCAGTACCGGGACTAGGGCTTACGAGCAGTACTTC.

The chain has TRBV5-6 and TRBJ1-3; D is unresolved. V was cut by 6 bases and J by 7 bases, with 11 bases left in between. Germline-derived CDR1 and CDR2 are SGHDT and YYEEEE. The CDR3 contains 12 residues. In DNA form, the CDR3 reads TGTGCCAGCAAACCTTTAGGGAACACCATATATTTT. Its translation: CASKPLGNTIYF.

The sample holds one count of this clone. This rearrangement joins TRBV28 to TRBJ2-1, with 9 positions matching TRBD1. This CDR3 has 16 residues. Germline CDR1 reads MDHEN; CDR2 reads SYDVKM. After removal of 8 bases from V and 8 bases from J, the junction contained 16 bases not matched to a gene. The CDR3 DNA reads TGTGCCAGCTTCGCCCCCTCGGGACAGGGAACGGATGAGCAGTTCTTC. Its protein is CASFAPSGQGTDEQFF.

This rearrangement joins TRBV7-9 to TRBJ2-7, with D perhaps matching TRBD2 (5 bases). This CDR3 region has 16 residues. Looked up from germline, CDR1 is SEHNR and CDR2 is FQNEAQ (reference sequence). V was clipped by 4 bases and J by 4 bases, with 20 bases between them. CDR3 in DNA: TGTGCCAGCAGCTCGAACCGACTGGCAAGAGGGTACGAGCAGTACTTC. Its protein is CASSSNRLARGYEQYF.

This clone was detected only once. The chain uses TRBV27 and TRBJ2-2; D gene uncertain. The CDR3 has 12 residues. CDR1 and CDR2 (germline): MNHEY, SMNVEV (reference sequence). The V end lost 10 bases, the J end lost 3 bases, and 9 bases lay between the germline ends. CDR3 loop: CATISYTGELFF. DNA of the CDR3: TGTGCCACCATAAGTTACACCGGGGAGCTGTTTTTT.

CDR3 loop: CASSIFGGSYYNEQFF. The CDR3 DNA is TGTGCCAGTAGTATTTTCGGCGGGAGTTACTACAATGAGCAGTTCTTC. This chain connects TRBV19 to TRBJ2-1; TRBD2 matches 7 bases. With V trimmed by 3 bases and J by 3 bases, 8 bases remained unmatched. Germline V lookup: CDR1 LNHDA, CDR2 SQIVND (reference sequence). The CDR3 extends over 16 amino acids. The whole variable domain, remainder taken from reference TRBV19 and TRBJ2-1, is DGGITQSPKYLFRKEGQNVTLSCEQNLNHDAMYWYRQDPGQGLRLIYYSQIVNDFQKGDIAEGYSVSREKKESFPLTVTSAQKNPTAFYLCASSIFGGSYYNEQFFGPGTRLTVL.

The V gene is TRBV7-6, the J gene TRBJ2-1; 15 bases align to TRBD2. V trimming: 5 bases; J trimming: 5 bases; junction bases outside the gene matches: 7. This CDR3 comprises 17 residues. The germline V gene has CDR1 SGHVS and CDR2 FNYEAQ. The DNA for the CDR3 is TGTGCCAGCAGCGCCGGACTAGCGGGGGGGCCGGACAATGAGCAGTTCTTC. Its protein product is CASSAGLAGGPDNEQFF. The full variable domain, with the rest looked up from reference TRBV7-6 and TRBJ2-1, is GAGVSQSPRYKVTKRGQDVALRCDPISGHVSLYWYRQALGQGPEFLTYFNYEAQQDKSGLPNDRFSAERPEGSISTLTIQRTEQRDSAMYRCASSAGLAGGPDNEQFFGPGTRLTVL.

Here the CDR3 DNA reads TGTGCCAGCACCCCCCTGTGGAGGGGAGGGGATACGCAGTATTTT. Translating it yields CASTPLWRGGDTQYF. The rearrangement joins TRBV27 to TRBJ2-3; 7 bases agree with TRBD2. The germline gives CDR1 MNHEY, CDR2 SMNVEV (reference sequence). The CDR3 is made up of 15 amino acids. J lost 6 bases, V lost 7 bases, and 13 bases had no gene match.

As DNA, the CDR3 is TGTGCCAGCAGCCCCTCGGAGAACTACGAGCAGTACTTC. Amino acids: CASSPSENYEQYF. The chain carries TRBV9 and TRBJ2-7; no clear D. CDR1 is SGDLS and CDR2 is YYNGEE in the germline V gene. Trimming cost V 4 bases and J 3 bases, with 11 bases left between them. This CDR3 is 13 amino acids long.